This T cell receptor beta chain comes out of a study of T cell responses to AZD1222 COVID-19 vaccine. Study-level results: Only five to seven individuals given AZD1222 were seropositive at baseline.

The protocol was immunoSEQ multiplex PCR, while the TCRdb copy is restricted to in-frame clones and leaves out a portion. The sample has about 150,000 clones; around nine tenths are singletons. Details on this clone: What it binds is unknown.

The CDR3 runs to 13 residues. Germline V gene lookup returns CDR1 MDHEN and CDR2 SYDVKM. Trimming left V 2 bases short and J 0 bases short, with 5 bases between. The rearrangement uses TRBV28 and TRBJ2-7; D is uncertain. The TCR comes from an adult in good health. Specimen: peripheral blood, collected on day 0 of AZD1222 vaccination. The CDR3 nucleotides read TGTGCCAGCAGTTTACCCAACTCCTACGAGCAGTACTTC. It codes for CASSLPNSYEQYF. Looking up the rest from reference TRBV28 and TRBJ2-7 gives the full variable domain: DVKVTQSSRYLVKRTGEKVFLECVQDMDHENMFWYRQDPGLGLRLIYFSYDVKMKEKGDIPEGYSVSREKKERFSLILESASTNQTSMYLCASSLPNSYEQYFGPGTRLTVT.